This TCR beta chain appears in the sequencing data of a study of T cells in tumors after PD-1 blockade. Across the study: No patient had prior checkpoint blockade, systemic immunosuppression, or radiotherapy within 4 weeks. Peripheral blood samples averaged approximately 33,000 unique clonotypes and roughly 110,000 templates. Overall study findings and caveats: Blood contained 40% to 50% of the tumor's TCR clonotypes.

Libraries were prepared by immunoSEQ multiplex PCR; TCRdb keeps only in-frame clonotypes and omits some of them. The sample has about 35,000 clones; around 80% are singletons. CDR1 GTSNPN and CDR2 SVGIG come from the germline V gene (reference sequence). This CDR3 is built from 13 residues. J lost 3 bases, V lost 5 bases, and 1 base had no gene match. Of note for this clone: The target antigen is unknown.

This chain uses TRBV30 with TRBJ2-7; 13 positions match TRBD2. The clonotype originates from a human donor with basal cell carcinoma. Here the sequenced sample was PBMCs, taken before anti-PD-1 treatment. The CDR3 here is CAWGLAGVYEQYF. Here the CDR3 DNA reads TGTGCCTGGGGACTAGCGGGGGTCTACGAGCAGTACTTC.